The 6 T cell receptor beta chains below come from one sample, sequenced in a study of shared clonotypes between healthy human individuals. TCRdb's copy holds only in-frame clones and misses some; the assay was immunoSEQ multiplex PCR. This sample has roughly 2.6 million clones; about 92% occur once, and the top ten carry over 0.12%. Sequencing was done on a sample of naive CD4+ T cells sorted from blood. Subset indicated: CD45RA+ positively selected. These receptors were taken from a young man in good health.

The chain carries TRBV25-1 and TRBJ2-1; 9 nucleotides align to TRBD2. Germline CDR1 MGHDK, CDR2 SYGVNS. The length of the CDR3 is 16 residues. The junction had 7 bases not matched to a gene; V was cut back by 4 bases and J by 3 bases. Here the CDR3 DNA reads TGTGCCAGCAGTGGGGGGCCTAGCGGGGTCTACAATGAGCAGTTCTTC. It translates to CASSGGPSGVYNEQFF. Using reference TRBV25-1 and TRBJ2-1 for the parts outside the CDR3, the full variable domain is EADIYQTPRYLVIGTGKKITLECSQTMGHDKMYWYQQDPGMELHLIHYSYGVNSTEKGDLSSESTVSRIRTEHFPLTLESARPSHTSQYLCASSGGPSGVYNEQFFGPGTRLTVL.

J is TRBJ2-1 and V is TRBV7-3; tentatively, D is TRBD2 (6 bases). V was trimmed by 3 bases and J by 4 bases, leaving 13 bases between them. From germline, CDR1 is SGHTA and CDR2 FQGTGA. CDR3 length equals 15 residues. CDR3: CASSLTAGKYNEQFF. DNA for the CDR3: TGTGCCAGCAGCTTGACGGCGGGGAAATACAATGAGCAGTTCTTC. Complete variable domain (other parts from reference TRBV7-3 and TRBJ2-1): GAGVSQTPSNKVTEKGKYVELRCDPISGHTALYWYRQSLGQGPEFLIYFQGTGAADDSGLPNDRFFAVRPEGSVSTLKIQRTERGDSAVYLCASSLTAGKYNEQFFGPGTRLTVL.

In its sample, this clone was seen a few times. The rearrangement uses TRBV7-9 and TRBJ1-1; 7 positions agree with TRBD1. With 5 bases clipped from V and 4 bases from J, the junction kept 4 bases outside the gene matches. The CDR3 covers 13 residues. Germline V gene data show CDR1 as SEHNR and CDR2 as FQNEAQ (reference sequence). The CDR3 is CASSVGQATEAFF. The CDR3 DNA is TGTGCCAGCAGCGTCGGACAGGCCACTGAAGCTTTCTTT.

The V gene is TRBV6-5, the J gene TRBJ2-7; D uncertain. This CDR3 contains 14 residues. V was trimmed by 8 bases and J by 7 bases, leaving 21 bases between them. Germline CDR1 is MNHEY and CDR2 is SVGAGI. The DNA of the CDR3 is TGTGCCAGCGGCCCCCTAGGTTTGGGTGGGGAGCAGTACTTC. Translating it yields CASGPLGLGGEQYF.

The genes are TRBV28 and TRBJ2-3; D is possibly TRBD2 (5 bases). V was trimmed by 3 bases and J by 6 bases, leaving 13 bases between them. The CDR3 loop spans 14 amino acids. From germline, CDR1 is MDHEN and CDR2 SYDVKM. CDR3 coding DNA: TGTGCCAGCAGTTTCGGACTGGAGAAGGATACGCAGTATTTT. Residues: CASSFGLEKDTQYF.

V usage is TRBV6-1 and J usage is TRBJ2-7, with D possibly matching TRBD1 (6 bases). The CDR3 extends over 15 amino acids. Between the trimmed V and J ends, which lost 1 base and 5 bases, there was a span of 15 bases. Germline CDR1 reads MNHNS; CDR2 reads SASEGT. The CDR3 sequence is CASSEGQVRADEQYF. CDR3 coding DNA: TGTGCCAGCAGTGAAGGACAGGTACGGGCGGACGAGCAGTACTTC.